This TCR beta chain was documented in a study of blood T cells in healthy people across ages. With regard to this clonotype: The target antigen is unknown.

Alongside a J-beta primer mix, a sample-barcoded 5' primer served in a second PCR lasting about 7 to 11 cycles. Tagging of each cDNA molecule was performed by a template-switch adaptor with 12 random nucleotides. TCRdb used MiXCR to reprocess the 5' RACE reads, holding one entry per CDR3 protein. The sample contains 1.6 million or so distinct CDR3 sequences, about 32% of which appear only once. Germline CDR1 is SGHRS and CDR2 is YFSETQ. With 5 bases removed from V and 6 bases from J, the gap between germline ends came to 14 bases. This CDR3 has 13 amino acids. Drawing of peripheral blood yielded roughly 9.3 milliliters from each donor. Notes on the study in general: Donor CMV status was unknown, possibly confounding expanded clonotype changes. Significant beta diversity loss was already apparent by age approximately 37, declining roughly linearly.

The V gene is TRBV5-1, the J gene TRBJ1-1; D not certain. This sequence originates from a woman aged 30 to 39 in good health. Sequenced input: blood. As DNA, the CDR3 is TGCGCCAGCAGTTACCTGGACGGCCCTGAAGCTTTCTTT. It is translated as CASSYLDGPEAFF.